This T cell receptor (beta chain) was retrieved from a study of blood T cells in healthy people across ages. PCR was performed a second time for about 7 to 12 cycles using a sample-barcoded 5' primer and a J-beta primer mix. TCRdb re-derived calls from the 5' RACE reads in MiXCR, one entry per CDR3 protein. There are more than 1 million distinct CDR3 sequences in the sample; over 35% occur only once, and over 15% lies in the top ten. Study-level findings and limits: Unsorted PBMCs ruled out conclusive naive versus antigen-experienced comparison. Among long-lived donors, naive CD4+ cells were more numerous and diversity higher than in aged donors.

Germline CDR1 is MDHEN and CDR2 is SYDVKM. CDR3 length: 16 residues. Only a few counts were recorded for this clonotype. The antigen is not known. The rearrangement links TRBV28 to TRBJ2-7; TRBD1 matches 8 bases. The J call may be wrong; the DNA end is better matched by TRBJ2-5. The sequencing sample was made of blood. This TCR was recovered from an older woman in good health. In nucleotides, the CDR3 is TGTGCCAGCAGTCAGAGACTACAGGGGGTCGGATGGACCCAGTACTTC. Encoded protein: CASSQRLQGVGWTQYF.